This T cell receptor (beta chain) was observed in a study of Ad26.COV2.S vaccination and SARS-CoV-2 variants. As for the study in general: Once, or twice with 56 days between doses, Ad26.COV2.S was given intramuscularly.

A remark on this clone: Its antigen is not known.

Profiling relied on immunoSEQ multiplex PCR, and the TCRdb table lists in-frame clones only, not all of them. This table has hundreds of thousands of clones, around 88% appearing once. Described treatment: roughly 20 received Ad26.COV2.S at low or high dose, single or two shots; roughly 5 received placebo; per-sample allocation not given. Collection of samples fell on day 63 after the first vaccine or placebo injection. Cohort 1b enrolled adults aged 18-55 years in Boston. An Ad26 vector that expressed Wuhan-strain SARS-CoV-2 spike constituted the vaccine. Study-wide points: Spike-specific TCR breadth ran higher among vaccine recipients than placebo recipients.

This CDR3 spans 13 amino acids. Trimming took off 10 bases at V and 3 bases at J, with 14 bases between the two ends. Germline CDR1 and CDR2: KGHDR and SFDVKD. This clonotype was obtained from a person between 18 and 65 years old who received the Ad26.COV2.S COVID-19 vaccine or a placebo. This specimen consisted of peripheral blood, obtained in a trial of Ad26.COV2.S vaccine versus placebo. V gene TRBV24-1 combines with J gene TRBJ2-5, with D maybe TRBD2 (7 bases). CDR3 region: CATRGGREETQYF. CDR3 nucleotide sequence: TGTGCCACTAGAGGGGGGAGGGAAGAGACCCAGTACTTC.